This TCR beta chain was identified in a study of shared clonotypes between healthy human individuals. Findings and limits, study-wide: Having only a few donors restricted how much genetic and exposure-history diversity was captured. In contrast to clonotypes shared by all four donors, non-shared clonotypes had lower generation probabilities. Sampling covered nothing but blood. Tissue TCR repertoires likely differ from those found in blood.

Looked up from germline, CDR1 is LGHNA and CDR2 is YNFKEQ. The V gene lost 2 bases and the J gene lost 2 bases, with 19 bases spanning the gap. This CDR3 comprises 17 residues. As for this clone: The antigen is undetermined.

Method: immunoSEQ multiplex PCR; TCRdb's copy keeps in-frame clones and lacks some. The sample contains around 980,000 clones, around 82% of which appear only once. Donors were Caucasian adults residing in Nashville, Tennessee, USA. The material sequenced was memory CD4+ T cells from PBMCs. Described subset: CD45RA-negative fraction. The chain uses TRBV4-2 and TRBJ2-7; D remains ambiguous. This TCR was sampled from a man between 18 and 35 years old in good health. Some clones in this sample may be carry-over from other donors' samples. In DNA, the CDR3 is TGTGCCAGCAGCCAAAATCCTCCACTGGACCGAGCCTACGAGCAGTACTTC. Amino acid sequence: CASSQNPPLDRAYEQYF.